These 30 T cell receptor beta chains came from one sample sequenced in a study of regulatory T cells in long-lasting Graves disease. Time point meaning: persistent/refractory GD, antithyroid drugs over 5 years with positive TRAb. RNA extracted from PBMCs served as the sequencing template. Relying on iRepertoire HTBI primers and Arm-PCR of CDR3 regions, the team built TCR beta libraries. In TCRdb, the multiplex PCR reads were re-called with MiXCR into one record per CDR3 protein. The table records hundreds of thousands of distinct CDR3 sequences, 30% of them present only once. The sample was peripheral blood mononuclear cells (PBMCs), taken when the disease was refractory, from a patient treated with antithyroid drugs. These receptors were obtained from a female donor with Graves disease.

This chain connects TRBV12-3 or TRBV12-4 to TRBJ1-6, with D perhaps TRBD1 (6 bases). CDR3 length: 14 amino acids. Trimming cost V 8 bases and J 6 bases, with 14 bases left between them. In DNA form, the CDR3 reads TGTGCCAGCCTGGGACGGGGGGCTAATTCACCCCTCCACTTT. As protein: CASLGRGANSPLHF.

This clonotype was detected only a few times. The chain uses TRBV13 and TRBJ2-5; D remains ambiguous. V lost 0 bases to trimming and J lost 2 bases, with 13 bases between them. This CDR3 is built from 16 residues. CDR1 is PRHDT and CDR2 is FYEKMQ in the germline V gene (reference sequence). CDR3 residues: CASSLGGVMGQETQYF. Here the CDR3 DNA reads TGTGCCAGCAGCTTAGGTGGGGTCATGGGGCAAGAGACCCAGTACTTC.

This clonotype was observed a few times. The V gene is TRBV6-2 or TRBV6-3, the J gene TRBJ2-3, with D possibly TRBD1 on 5 matching bases. This CDR3 spans 14 amino acids. CDR1 and CDR2 (germline): MNHEY, SVGEGT. Trimming pared 4 bases from V and 2 bases from J, leaving 10 bases between. The CDR3 is CASSSRDTTDTQYF. CDR3 in DNA: TGTGCCAGCAGTTCCAGGGATACCACAGATACGCAGTATTTT.

The rearrangement joins TRBV30 to TRBJ1-3; a possible D gene is TRBD1 (6 bases). The CDR3 runs 13 residues. Deletions cut 1 base from V and 4 bases from J, with 8 bases between. The germline CDR1 and CDR2 sequences are GTSNPN and SVGIG (reference sequence). CDR3: CAWSGQGGNTIYF. The CDR3 nucleotides read TGTGCCTGGAGTGGCCAGGGGGGAAACACCATATATTTT.

The chain carries TRBV5-4 and TRBJ1-1; D possibly corresponds to TRBD1 (5 bases). Germline CDR1 and CDR2: SGHNT and YYREEE (reference sequence). This CDR3 contains 11 residues. V was pared by 9 bases and J by 8 bases, with 14 bases between. CDR3 sequence (DNA): TGTGCCACCCAGGGTAAGAGGGAAGCTTTCTTT. Its protein is CATQGKREAFF.

This clonotype was counted at least ten times. The CDR3 region has the DNA TGTGCCAGCAGTTTTATCAGTTTGGGGCTACCCACTGAAGCTTTCTTT. Amino acid sequence: CASSFISLGLPTEAFF. The gene calls are TRBV27 and TRBJ1-1, with D perhaps TRBD1 (5 bases). Germline V gene sequence: CDR1 MNHEY, CDR2 SMNVEV (reference sequence). CDR3 length: 16 amino acids. Trimming pared 3 bases from V and 4 bases from J, leaving 18 bases between.

This clonotype turned up a few times. Written as DNA, the CDR3 is TGCAGCGTTGCCCGGACAGGGGGCTGGGAGACCCAGTACTTC. It translates to CSVARTGGWETQYF. The genes are TRBV29-1 and TRBJ2-5; 11 nucleotides agree with TRBD1. Germline assignment: CDR1 SQVTM and CDR2 ANQGSEA. V shed 4 bases, J shed 5 bases, and the junction held 6 bases outside the gene matches. The length of the CDR3 is 14 residues. Based on the CDR3 plus reference TRBV29-1 and TRBJ2-5, the full variable domain is SAVISQKPSRDICQRGTSLTIQCQVDSQVTMMFWYRQQPGQSLTLIATANQGSEATYESGFVIDKFPISRPNLTFSTLTVSNMSPEDSSIYLCSVARTGGWETQYFGPGTRLLVL.

The chain is built from TRBV3-1 and TRBJ1-5, with D perhaps TRBD1 (5 bases). The CDR3 is 13 amino acids. Germline CDR1 and CDR2: LGHDT and YNNKEL (reference sequence). V was trimmed by 4 bases and J by 7 bases, leaving 11 bases between them. The CDR3 spells CASSLDPGQPQHF. CDR3 coding DNA: TGTGCCAGCAGCCTGGACCCAGGGCAGCCCCAGCATTTT.

This clonotype came up a few times. The chain links TRBV15 to TRBJ1-5; 9 nucleotides match TRBD1. V was clipped by 4 bases and J by 5 bases; unmatched bases: 6. The germline gives CDR1 LNHNV, CDR2 YYDKDF (reference sequence). CDR3 length: 15 amino acids. CDR3: CATSTGTGTHQPQHF. The CDR3 nucleotides are TGTGCCACCAGCACCGGGACAGGGACGCATCAGCCCCAGCATTTT.

In this sample, this clonotype turned up a few times. The gene calls are TRBV29-1 and TRBJ2-7, with TRBD1 as a possible D gene (5 bases). Trimming pared 7 bases from V and 6 bases from J, leaving 16 bases between. The length of the CDR3 is 12 residues. Germline V CDR1 and CDR2: SQVTM, ANQGSEA. CDR3: CSAQDTPAEQYF. CDR3 DNA: TGCAGCGCCCAGGACACCCCCGCCGAGCAGTACTTC.

This clonotype was detected only a few times. J is TRBJ1-5 and V is TRBV20-1, with D perhaps TRBD1 (5 bases). Trimming shortened V by 1 base and J by 0 bases, and 7 bases separated the two germline ends. This CDR3 comprises 14 residues. Germline V CDR1 and CDR2: DFQATT, SNEGSKA (reference sequence). The CDR3 here is CSARGTHSNQPQHF. The CDR3, as DNA: TGCAGTGCTAGAGGGACACATAGCAATCAGCCCCAGCATTTT.

This clonotype was counted at least ten times. It is unclear where the CDR3 begins or ends on the DNA, so no DNA is shown, and the CDR3 is as TCRdb lists it. The V and J genes are TRBV28 and TRBJ1-4; TRBD1, the table's D call, lacks a check against the DNA. The CDR3 numbers 15 amino acids, ends counted. Per germline, CDR1 MDHEN and CDR2 SYDVKM. CDR3 amino acids: CASNFRARVGEKLFF.

This clonotype came up once. This chain uses TRBV5-8 with TRBJ1-5; TRBD1 might be the D (5 bases). Looked up from germline, CDR1 is SGHTS and CDR2 is YDEGEE. Trimming left V 5 bases short and J 3 bases short, with 9 bases between. CDR3 length: 13 amino acids. The CDR3 sequence is CASRGRLNQPQHF. As DNA, the CDR3 is TGTGCCAGCAGGGGACGGCTCAATCAGCCCCAGCATTTT.

This clonotype has just a few counts. V gene TRBV11-2 combines with J gene TRBJ1-1, with a weak D call TRBD1 (5 bases). CDR3 size: 15 residues. Trimming pared 5 bases from V and 1 base from J, leaving 14 bases between. Germline assignment: CDR1 SGHAT and CDR2 FQNNGV. The CDR3 DNA follows: TGTGCCAGCAGCCCGTGGGGCCAAACGAACACTGAAGCTTTCTTT. Residues: CASSPWGQTNTEAFF.

This clonotype was counted many times. Written as DNA, the CDR3 is TGCAGTGCTAGTAAGGGGGGGGATAGGGAAAAACTGTTTTTT. Translating it yields CSASKGGDREKLFF. The gene calls are TRBV20-1 and TRBJ1-4; TRBD1 is a possible D gene (6 bases). The V end was cut by 3 bases, the J end by 8 bases, with 16 bases between. This CDR3 contains 14 residues. Per germline, CDR1 DFQATT and CDR2 SNEGSKA (reference sequence).

In this sample, this clonotype turned up a few times. The chain joins TRBV19 to TRBJ1-5; no definite D call. The CDR3 is 14 amino acids. CDR1 is LNHDA and CDR2 is SQIVND in the germline V gene (reference sequence). V shed 8 bases and J shed 3 bases, with 14 bases lying between them. The CDR3 DNA is TGTGCCAGTGCGCCGGGAGAGCTCAATCAGCCCCAGCATTTT. As protein: CASAPGELNQPQHF.

J is TRBJ2-7 and V is TRBV28, with D perhaps given as TRBD1 or TRBD2 (6 bases each). Trimming took off 4 bases at V and 2 bases at J, with 15 bases between the two ends. The V gene's germline CDR1 is MDHEN and CDR2 SYDVKM. This CDR3 contains 15 residues. CDR3 protein: CASSSVGGRTYEQYF. The CDR3 bases are TGTGCCAGCAGTTCAGTCGGGGGCCGCACCTACGAGCAGTACTTC.

This clonotype was seen repeatedly, ten times or more. V gene TRBV18 combines with J gene TRBJ2-5; possible D gene TRBD2, 6 bases. In germline, CDR1 is KGHSH, CDR2 LQKENI. This CDR3 has 13 residues. V lost 8 bases and J lost 1, with 11 bases in between. The DNA of the CDR3 is TGTGCCAGCAGCCCGGGACTCCAAGAGACCCAGTACTTC. Encoded protein: CASSPGLQETQYF. The variable domain in full, with the rest retrieved from reference TRBV18 and TRBJ2-5, is NAGVMQNPRHLVRRRGQEARLRCSPMKGHSHVYWYRQLPEEGLKFMVYLQKENIIDESGMPKERFSAEFPKEGPSILRIQQVVRGDSAAYFCASSPGLQETQYFGPGTRLLVL.

The sample holds a few counts of this clonotype. The chain couples TRBV28 to TRBJ1-1, with no clear D. Germline V CDR1 and CDR2: MDHEN, SYDVKM. Trimming shortened V by 7 bases and J by 11 bases, and 14 bases separated the two germline ends. CDR3 length equals 11 residues. This CDR3 reads CASNSDPGAFF. CDR3 nucleotides: TGTGCCAGCAACTCCGACCCCGGGGCTTTCTTT.

The table lists this clonotype with many counts. This rearrangement joins TRBV2 to TRBJ1-2; D might be TRBD1 (6 bases). The V end lost 6 bases, the J end lost 4 bases, and 9 bases lay between the germline ends. Germline CDR1 and CDR2: SNHLY and FYNNEI. CDR3 length: 12 residues. CDR3 loop: CASRGHTYGYTF. CDR3 in DNA: TGTGCCAGCAGGGGACACACCTATGGCTACACCTTC.

To note about this clonotype: A much larger clone differs by one base, so this may be a read error. The chain uses TRBV2 and TRBJ2-4; 7 bases map to TRBD1. The CDR3 consists of 12 residues. Per the germline V gene, CDR1 is SNHLY and CDR2 is FYNNEI. J gave up 8 bases and V 8 bases, and 6 bases lay outside the gene matches. This CDR3 reads CASDRDRDIQYF. The CDR3 coding sequence is TGTGCCAGCGACCGGGACAGAGACATTCAGTACTTC.

The chain uses TRBV6-1 and TRBJ1-2, with D perhaps matching TRBD1 (6 bases). Per the germline V gene, CDR1 is MNHNS and CDR2 is SASEGT. This CDR3 contains 11 residues. V gave up 3 bases and J gave up 13 bases, with 12 bases separating them. This CDR3 reads CASSDLGGLTF. CDR3 in DNA: TGTGCCAGCAGTGATTTAGGGGGTCTCACCTTC.

The CDR3 sequence is CASSGTGETEAFF. CDR3 sequence (DNA): TGTGCCAGCAGCGGGACAGGGGAAACTGAAGCTTTCTTT. J is TRBJ1-1 and V is TRBV11-2; 10 positions match TRBD1. The CDR3 covers 13 residues. J was trimmed by 5 bases and V by 5 bases; bases with no gene match: 2. Germline V CDR1 and CDR2: SGHAT, FQNNGV.

A note on this clonotype: The CDR3 end shows no conserved phenylalanine or tryptophan, and so a read error is likely. Here the CDR3 reads CASSSLTANTEAFL. The CDR3 DNA is TGTGCCAGCAGCTCCTTGACAGCGAACACTGAAGCTTTCCTT. The gene calls are TRBV7-9 and TRBJ1-1; perhaps TRBD1 as D (5 bases). CDR1 is SEHNR, CDR2 FQNEAQ, per germline (reference sequence). The CDR3 extends over 14 amino acids. V was cut by 4 bases and J by 1 base, with 10 bases left in between.

This clonotype was seen a few times. V usage is TRBV28 and J usage is TRBJ1-4; possible D gene TRBD1, 6 bases. The CDR3 extends over 14 amino acids. Germline V lookup: CDR1 MDHEN, CDR2 SYDVKM. Deletions cut 5 bases from V and 0 bases from J, with 7 bases between. The DNA of the CDR3 is TGTGCCAGCAGTAACAGGGCAACTAATGAAAAACTGTTTTTT. This codes for CASSNRATNEKLFF.

Worth noting for this clonotype: Germline is not matched at one junction end, which may reflect a read error. The gene calls are TRBV6-5 and TRBJ1-1; weak D call: TRBD1 (5 bases). Per the germline V gene, CDR1 is MNHEY and CDR2 is SVGAGI. CDR3 size: 13 residues. The CDR3 here is CAGSSTGGTEAFF. The DNA of the CDR3 is TGTGCCGGCAGTTCCACGGGGGGCACTGAAGCTTTCTTT.

This clonotype was counted only a few times. This sequence joins TRBV6-2 or TRBV6-3 and TRBJ1-3, with D hard to call. The CDR3 runs 15 residues. Between the trimmed V and J ends, which lost 0 bases and 7 bases, there was a span of 13 bases. Germline V gene data show CDR1 as MNHEY and CDR2 as SVGEGT. Here the CDR3 reads CASSYSPHGSNTIYF. In DNA, the CDR3 is TGTGCCAGCAGTTACTCGCCTCACGGGTCTAACACCATATATTTT.

The J gene is TRBJ1-5, the V gene TRBV7-8; 7 bases map to TRBD1. Germline CDR1 is SGHVS and CDR2 is FQNEAQ. The V and J ends lost 3 bases and 3 bases, in that order; junction bases with no gene match: 8. This CDR3 spans 16 amino acids. The CDR3 protein is CASSLEGAMNNQPQHF. The CDR3 region has the DNA TGTGCCAGCAGCTTGGAGGGGGCTATGAACAATCAGCCCCAGCATTTT.

J is TRBJ2-6 and V is TRBV11-2; possibly TRBD1 or TRBD2 for D (5 bases each). Germline V gives CDR1 SGHAT, CDR2 FQNNGV. This CDR3 region has 16 residues. V was shortened by 3 bases and J by 2 bases, with 11 bases between the two germline ends. The CDR3 nucleotides are TGTGCCAGCAGCTTCCTTCCGGGACCTGGGGCCAACGTCCTGACTTTC. It codes for CASSFLPGPGANVLTF.

This clonotype has a single count. This chain uses TRBV3-1 with TRBJ2-7, with D possibly being TRBD1 (6 bases). This CDR3 spans 14 amino acids. Germline V gives CDR1 LGHDT, CDR2 YNNKEL (reference sequence). The V and J ends lost 4 bases and 2 bases respectively, with 12 bases between them. CDR3: CASSRRDIPYEQYF. CDR3 bases: TGTGCCAGCAGCCGCCGGGACATACCCTACGAGCAGTACTTC.